This TCR beta chain was profiled in a study of blood T cell repertoires in COVID-19. About the research overall: COVID-19 samples, acute and convalescent, were from the United States, Italy and Spain.

Original processing notes: By means of reference gene primer amplification, nucleated cell counts were estimated. The table came from immunoSEQ multiplex PCR; TCRdb's copy has only in-frame clones and leaves some out. V and J calls and clone size are as listed in that table; D and trimming were resolved from the DNA. The sample lists under 550,000 clones, approximately 90% occurring once. The CDR3 is made up of 15 amino acids. Germline CDR1 and CDR2: MNHEY and SMNVEV (reference sequence). Trimming left V 2 bases short and J 4 bases short, with 14 bases between. The V gene is TRBV27, the J gene TRBJ1-2; a weak D match, TRBD1 (5 bases). Sequencing used peripheral blood. This receptor was obtained from a man in his late teens or twenties with COVID-19, enrolled during active disease. The CDR3 spells CASSLAQGYIYGYTF. CDR3 nucleotides: TGTGCCAGCAGTTTAGCTCAGGGCTATATCTATGGCTACACCTTC.